The 2 T cell receptor beta chains reported below all come from one sample, sequenced in a study of quantifying T cell responses using KT2 cells. Study at large: TCR alpha and beta constant-region primers primed reverse transcription of RNA.

The cDNA 3' end received a ligated oligonucleotide with a UMI. An equimolar mix of RC1.1 and RC1.2 primed the beta chain across TRBC1 and TRBC2. TCRdb re-analysed the UMI-ligation and nested PCR reads in MiXCR, keeping a single row per CDR3 protein. The sample lists approximately 41,000 distinct CDR3 sequences, approximately 15% occurring once. The sequencing input was PBMCs spiked with cells of the T cell clone KT2. The receptors were sampled from a human donor.

At least ten counts were recorded for this clonotype. The V call is TRBV4-1, the J call TRBJ1-1, with 8 nucleotides matching TRBD1. The CDR3 spans 19 residues. Germline V gives CDR1 MGHRA, CDR2 YSYEKL. The V and J ends lost 1 base and 2 bases, in that order; junction bases with no gene match: 15. DNA of the CDR3: TGCGCCAGCAGCCAAGTAGGTAGGCCAGGGGGCTTAGGAAACACTGAAGCTTTCTTT. Its translation is CASSQVGRPGGLGNTEAFF.

The V gene is TRBV27, the J gene TRBJ2-3; 13 nucleotides align to TRBD2. Germline trimming cut 5 bases from V and 6 bases from J; bases unmatched to any gene: 8. This CDR3 has 16 amino acids. Germline values: CDR1 MNHEY, CDR2 SMNVEV (reference sequence). CDR3 amino acids: CASSILAGGPMDTQYF. The CDR3 nucleotides are TGTGCCAGCAGTATACTAGCGGGGGGGCCAATGGATACGCAGTATTTT.